These 7 T cell receptor beta chains came from one sample sequenced in a study of memory CD4+ T cells and cytomegalovirus serostatus (dated 2019 in TCRdb). Library creation used the immunoSEQ multiplex PCR assay. TCRdb's version of the immuneACCESS table is confined to in-frame rearrangements and falls short of the full clone set. An unresolved V gene accounts for under half of the shortfall where checked; the remainder is of unknown origin. For this sample the table gives 50,000 to 75,000 clones, of which 75% to 85% were detected only once. The biggest ten clones account for roughly 0.9% of the sample. Single viable CD3+CD4+CD8-CD45RO+ cells were sorted as memory CD4+ T cells on a FACSAria II. The sequencing sample was made of memory CD4+ T cells from blood. The origin of the receptors is an adult in good health and CMV-seronegative.

The genes are TRBV11-2 and TRBJ1-5; D is unresolved. CDR3 size: 18 residues. The ends were cut back, 5 bases at V and 0 bases at J, with 20 bases in the middle. CDR1 is SGHAT and CDR2 is FQNNGV in the germline V gene. CDR3: CASSAPRAPSHSNQPQHF. As DNA, the CDR3 is TGTGCCAGCAGCGCCCCCCGGGCGCCATCCCATAGCAATCAGCCCCAGCATTTT. The full variable domain, its missing parts supplied by reference TRBV11-2 and TRBJ1-5, is EAGVAQSPRYKIIEKRQSVAFWCNPISGHATLYWYQQILGQGPKLLIQFQNNGVVDDSQLPKDRFSAERLKGVDSTLKIQPAKLEDSAVYLCASSAPRAPSHSNQPQHFGDGTRLSIL.

This chain links TRBV7-9 with TRBJ2-7; 7 bases match TRBD2. Per the germline V gene, CDR1 is SEHNR and CDR2 is FQNEAQ (reference sequence). The V and J ends lost 6 bases and 3 bases, in that order; junction bases with no gene match: 14. The CDR3 spans 16 residues. The CDR3 region has the DNA TGTGCCAGCAGTGACTCTATCAAGGGAGGGGTCTACGAGCAGTACTTC. It specifies CASSDSIKGGVYEQYF. The whole variable domain, remainder taken from reference TRBV7-9 and TRBJ2-7, is DTGVSQNPRHKITKRGQNVTFRCDPISEHNRLYWYRQTLGQGPEFLTYFQNEAQLEKSRLLSDRFSAERPKGSFSTLEIQRTEQGDSAMYLCASSDSIKGGVYEQYFGPGTRLTVT.

J is TRBJ2-1 and V is TRBV11-2; D remains unclear. The V end lost 0 bases, the J end lost 6 bases, and 6 bases lay between the germline ends. Germline values: CDR1 SGHAT, CDR2 FQNNGV. This CDR3 contains 13 residues. The CDR3 sequence is CASSLESGNEQFF. DNA of the CDR3: TGTGCCAGCAGCTTAGAGTCCGGCAATGAGCAGTTCTTC. The whole variable domain, remainder taken from reference TRBV11-2 and TRBJ2-1, is EAGVAQSPRYKIIEKRQSVAFWCNPISGHATLYWYQQILGQGPKLLIQFQNNGVVDDSQLPKDRFSAERLKGVDSTLKIQPAKLEDSAVYLCASSLESGNEQFFGPGTRLTVL.

The rearrangement joins TRBV9 to TRBJ2-3; no clear D. The CDR3 runs to 12 residues. CDR1 is SGDLS, CDR2 YYNGEE, per germline. Trimming cost V 4 bases and J 2 bases, with 5 bases left between them. CDR3 in DNA: TGTGCCAGCAGCACCTTCACAGATACGCAGTATTTT. Translating it yields CASSTFTDTQYF.

This chain links TRBV7-9 with TRBJ1-5; tentatively, D is TRBD1 (5 bases). Trimming took off 1 base at V and 7 bases at J, with 14 bases between the two ends. This CDR3 region has 15 residues. Germline CDR1 is SEHNR and CDR2 is FQNEAQ (reference sequence). CDR3 coding DNA: TGTGCCAGCAGCTTAGGAGGGGAAGGTGGACAGCCCCAGCATTTT. Protein: CASSLGGEGGQPQHF.

This chain joins TRBV6-6 and TRBJ2-1, with D perhaps TRBD1 (5 bases). V was trimmed by 7 bases and J by 2 bases, leaving 9 bases between them. The CDR3 is 13 residues long. Germline V gene data show CDR1 as MNHNY and CDR2 as SVGAGI (reference sequence). CDR3 DNA sequence: TGTGCCAGCACAGGGAAAACCTACAATGAGCAGTTCTTC. This gives the protein CASTGKTYNEQFF.

CDR3 region: CASSREGAFTGELFF. Written as DNA, the CDR3 is TGTGCCAGCAGCCGGGAGGGGGCCTTCACCGGGGAGCTGTTTTTT. The rearrangement links TRBV7-2 to TRBJ2-2, with D maybe TRBD2 (8 bases). This CDR3 region has 15 residues. Germline V gene data show CDR1 as SGHTA and CDR2 as FQGNSA. With 5 bases removed from V and 4 bases from J, the gap between germline ends came to 14 bases.